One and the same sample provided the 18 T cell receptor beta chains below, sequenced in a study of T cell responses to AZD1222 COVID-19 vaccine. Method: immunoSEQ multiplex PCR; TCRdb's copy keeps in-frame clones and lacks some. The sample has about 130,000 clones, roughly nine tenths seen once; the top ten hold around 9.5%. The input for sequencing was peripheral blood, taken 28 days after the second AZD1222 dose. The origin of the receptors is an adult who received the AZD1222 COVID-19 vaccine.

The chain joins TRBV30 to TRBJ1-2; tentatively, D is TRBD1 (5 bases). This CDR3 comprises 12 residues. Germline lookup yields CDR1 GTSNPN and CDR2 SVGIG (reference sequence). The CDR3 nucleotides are TGTGGGGGGAGCGTGACCTCCTATGGCTACACCTTC. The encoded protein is CGGSVTSYGYTF.

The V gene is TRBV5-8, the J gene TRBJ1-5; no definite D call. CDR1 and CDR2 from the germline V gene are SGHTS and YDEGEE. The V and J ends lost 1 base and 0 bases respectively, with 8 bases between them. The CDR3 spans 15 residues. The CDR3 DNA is TGTGCCAGCAGCTTGTCAGGCCATAGCAATCAGCCCCAGCATTTT. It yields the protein CASSLSGHSNQPQHF.

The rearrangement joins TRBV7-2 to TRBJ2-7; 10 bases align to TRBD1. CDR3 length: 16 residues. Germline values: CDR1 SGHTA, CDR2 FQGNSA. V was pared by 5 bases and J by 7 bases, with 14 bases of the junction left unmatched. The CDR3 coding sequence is TGTGCCAGCAGCCGCCTTTGGACAGGGGGTGTCTGGGAGCAGTACTTC. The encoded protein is CASSRLWTGGVWEQYF.

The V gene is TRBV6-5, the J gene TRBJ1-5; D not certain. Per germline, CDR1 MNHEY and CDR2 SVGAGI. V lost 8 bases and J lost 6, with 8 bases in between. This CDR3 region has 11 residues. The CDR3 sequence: CASGRFQPQHF. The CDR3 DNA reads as TGTGCCAGCGGGAGGTTTCAGCCCCAGCATTTT.

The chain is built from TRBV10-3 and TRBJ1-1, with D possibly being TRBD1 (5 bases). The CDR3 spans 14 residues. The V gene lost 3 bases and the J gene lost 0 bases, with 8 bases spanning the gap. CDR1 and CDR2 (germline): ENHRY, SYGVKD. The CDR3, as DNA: TGTGCCATCAGTGACGAGGGGCTGAACACTGAAGCTTTCTTT. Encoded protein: CAISDEGLNTEAFF.

CDR3 in DNA: TGCAGCGCCTTGACAGGGGCCACTGAAGCTTTCTTT. Protein sequence: CSALTGATEAFF. The J gene is TRBJ1-1, the V gene TRBV29-1, with 8 positions matching TRBD1. The CDR3 spans 12 residues. Germline lookup yields CDR1 SQVTM and CDR2 ANQGSEA. The V gene end was trimmed by 7 bases and the J gene end by 4 bases; junction bases not matched to a gene: 5.

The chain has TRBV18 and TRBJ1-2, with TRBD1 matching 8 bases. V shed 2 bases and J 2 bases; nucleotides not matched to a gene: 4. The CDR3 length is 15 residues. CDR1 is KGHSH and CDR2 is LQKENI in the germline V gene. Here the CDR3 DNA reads TGTGCCAGCTCACCAGGACAGGGATTAAACTATGGCTACACCTTC. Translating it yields CASSPGQGLNYGYTF.

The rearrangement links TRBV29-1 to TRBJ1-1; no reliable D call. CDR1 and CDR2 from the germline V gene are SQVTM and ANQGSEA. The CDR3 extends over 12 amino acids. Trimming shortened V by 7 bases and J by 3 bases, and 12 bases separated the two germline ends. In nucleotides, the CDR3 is TGCAGCGCCTCAGAAGAGGACACTGAAGCTTTCTTT. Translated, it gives CSASEEDTEAFF.

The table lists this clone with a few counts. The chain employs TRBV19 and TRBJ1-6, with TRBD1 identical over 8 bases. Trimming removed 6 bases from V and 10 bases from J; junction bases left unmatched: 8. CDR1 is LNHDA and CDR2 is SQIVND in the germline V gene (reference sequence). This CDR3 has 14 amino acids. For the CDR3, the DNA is TGTGCCAGTAGCATCGGACAGGGTTTATCACCCCTCCACTTT. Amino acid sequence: CASSIGQGLSPLHF.

The CDR3: CASSLQGSINQPQHF. CDR3 coding DNA: TGCGCCAGCAGCTTGCAGGGGTCCATTAATCAGCCCCAGCATTTT. The V gene is TRBV5-1, the J gene TRBJ1-5, with a possible D match to TRBD1 (6 bases). Trimming removed 1 base at V and 4 bases at J, with 12 bases between. Germline CDR1 and CDR2: SGHRS and YFSETQ. The CDR3 covers 15 residues.

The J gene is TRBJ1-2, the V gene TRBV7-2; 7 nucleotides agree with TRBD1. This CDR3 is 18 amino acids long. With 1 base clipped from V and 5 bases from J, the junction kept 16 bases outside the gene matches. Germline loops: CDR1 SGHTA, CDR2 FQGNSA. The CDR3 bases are TGTGCCAGCAGCTTAGTAGGGGGGGGCTCGGGACAGACTTATGGCTACACCTTC. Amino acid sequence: CASSLVGGGSGQTYGYTF.

Here the CDR3 DNA reads TGCGCCAGCAGCTTGTTAGGGCAGGGGGGAGAAAAACTGTTTTTT. This sequence encodes CASSLLGQGGEKLFF. This chain uses TRBV5-1 with TRBJ1-4; 7 positions match TRBD1. CDR1 is SGHRS, CDR2 YFSETQ, per germline. V gave up 1 base and J gave up 8 bases; unmatched junction bases: 8. The CDR3 is made up of 15 amino acids. The variable domain in full, with the rest retrieved from reference TRBV5-1 and TRBJ1-4, is KAGVTQTPRYLIKTRGQQVTLSCSPISGHRSVSWYQQTPGQGLQFLFEYFSETQRNKGNFPGRFSGRQFSNSRSEMNVSTLELGDSALYLCASSLLGQGGEKLFFGSGTQLSVL.

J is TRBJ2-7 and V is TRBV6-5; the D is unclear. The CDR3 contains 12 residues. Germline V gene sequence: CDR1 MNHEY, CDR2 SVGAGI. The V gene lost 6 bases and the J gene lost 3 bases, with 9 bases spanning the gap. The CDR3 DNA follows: TGTGCCAGCAGCGTCCCTCACTACGAGCAGTACTTC. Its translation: CASSVPHYEQYF.

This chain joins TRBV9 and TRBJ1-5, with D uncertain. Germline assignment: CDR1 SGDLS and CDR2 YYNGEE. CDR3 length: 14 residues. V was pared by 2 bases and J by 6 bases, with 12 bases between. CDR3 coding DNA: TGTGCCAGCAGCGTTTCGGGGTCCTCTCAGCCCCAGCATTTT. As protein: CASSVSGSSQPQHF.

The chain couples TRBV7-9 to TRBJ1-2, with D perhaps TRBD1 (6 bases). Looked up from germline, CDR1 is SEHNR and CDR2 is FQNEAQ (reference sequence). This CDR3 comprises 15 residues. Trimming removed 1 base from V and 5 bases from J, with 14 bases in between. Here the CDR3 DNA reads TGTGCCAGCAGCTTAGGGCAGGGGATTCAATATGGCTACACCTTC. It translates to CASSLGQGIQYGYTF.

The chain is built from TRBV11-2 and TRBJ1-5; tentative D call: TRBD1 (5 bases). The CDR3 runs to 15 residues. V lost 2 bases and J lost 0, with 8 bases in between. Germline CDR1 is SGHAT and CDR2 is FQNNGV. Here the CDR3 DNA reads TGTGCCAGCAGCTTACAGGGCCTTAGCAATCAGCCCCAGCATTTT. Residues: CASSLQGLSNQPQHF.

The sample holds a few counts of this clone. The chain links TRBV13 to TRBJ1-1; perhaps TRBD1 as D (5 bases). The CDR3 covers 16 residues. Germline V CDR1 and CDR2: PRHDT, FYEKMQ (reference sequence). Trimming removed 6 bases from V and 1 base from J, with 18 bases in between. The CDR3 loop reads CASSRFGGQGNTEAFF. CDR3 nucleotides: TGTGCCAGCAGTCGTTTTGGCGGGCAGGGGAACACTGAAGCTTTCTTT. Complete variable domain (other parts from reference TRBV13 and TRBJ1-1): AAGVIQSPRHLIKEKRETATLKCYPIPRHDTVYWYQQGPGQDPQFLISFYEKMQSDKGSIPDRFSAQQFSDYHSELNMSSLELGDSALYFCASSRFGGQGNTEAFFGQGTRLTVV.

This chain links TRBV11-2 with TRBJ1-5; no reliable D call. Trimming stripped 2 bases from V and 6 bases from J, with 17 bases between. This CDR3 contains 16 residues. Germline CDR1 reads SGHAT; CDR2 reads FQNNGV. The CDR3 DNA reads TGTGCCAGCAGCTTATACGGAGGGAGGGATGGTCAGCCCCAGCATTTT. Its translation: CASSLYGGRDGQPQHF.